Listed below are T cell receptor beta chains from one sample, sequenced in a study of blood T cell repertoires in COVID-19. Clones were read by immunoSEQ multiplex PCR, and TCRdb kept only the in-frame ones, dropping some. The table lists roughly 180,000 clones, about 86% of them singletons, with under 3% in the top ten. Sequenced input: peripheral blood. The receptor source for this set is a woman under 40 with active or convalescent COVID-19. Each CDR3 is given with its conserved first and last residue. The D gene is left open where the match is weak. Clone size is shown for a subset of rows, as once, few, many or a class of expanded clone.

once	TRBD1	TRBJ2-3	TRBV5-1	CASRWTGDTDTQYF	TGCGCCAGCCGGTGGACAGGGGACACAGATACGCAGTATTTT
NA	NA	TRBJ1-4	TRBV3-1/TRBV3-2	CASRPLGGSKLFF	TGTGCCAGCAGACCCCTCGGCGGGAGTAAACTGTTTTTT
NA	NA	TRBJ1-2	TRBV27	CASSLGGGYGYTF	TGTGCCAGCAGCCTAGGGGGGGGCTATGGCTACACCTTC
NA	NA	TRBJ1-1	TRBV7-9	CASSLTQNTEAFF	TGTGCCAGCAGCTTAACACAGAACACTGAAGCTTTCTTT
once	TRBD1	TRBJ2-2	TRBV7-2	CASSPRWTGDTGELFF	TGTGCCAGCAGCCCCCGTTGGACAGGGGACACCGGGGAGCTGTTTTTT
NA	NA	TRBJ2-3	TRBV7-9	CASSPLASSTDTQYF	TGTGCCAGCAGCCCCCTAGCGTCTAGCACAGATACGCAGTATTTT
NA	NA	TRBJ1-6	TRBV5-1	CASSLIGTGRNSPLHF	TGCGCCAGCAGCTTGATCGGTACAGGGCGAAATTCACCCCTCCACTTT
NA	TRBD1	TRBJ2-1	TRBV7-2	CASSKDRGSYNEQFF	TGTGCCAGCAGCAAAGACAGGGGATCATACAATGAGCAGTTCTTC
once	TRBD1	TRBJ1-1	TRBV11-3	CASTGGNTEAFF	TGTGCCAGCACAGGGGGAAACACTGAAGCTTTCTTT
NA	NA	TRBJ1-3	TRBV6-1	CASKVQGMTGNTIYF	TGTGCCAGCAAGGTACAGGGTATGACTGGAAACACCATATATTTT
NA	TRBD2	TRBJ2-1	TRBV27	CASRLAGGSYNEQFF	TGTGCCAGCAGGCTTGCGGGAGGTAGCTACAATGAGCAGTTCTTC
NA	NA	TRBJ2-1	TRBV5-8	CASSLRDSYNEQFF	TGTGCCAGCAGCCTCCGGGACTCTTACAATGAGCAGTTCTTC
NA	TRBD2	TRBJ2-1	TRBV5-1	CASSSNKAGSSYNEQFF	TGCGCCAGCAGCTCAAACAAAGCGGGGAGCTCCTACAATGAGCAGTTCTTC
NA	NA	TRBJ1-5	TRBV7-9	CASSYGQNQPQHF	TGTGCCAGCAGCTACGGACAGAATCAGCCCCAGCATTTT
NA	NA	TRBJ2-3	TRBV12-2	CASRGRGLAGAYVTQYF	TGTGCAAGTCGCGGCAGGGGACTAGCGGGGGCCTACGTTACGCAGTATTTT
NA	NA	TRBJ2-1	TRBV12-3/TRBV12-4	CASSLPGRGQFF	TGTGCCAGCAGCCTCCCGGGCCGGGGGCAGTTCTTC
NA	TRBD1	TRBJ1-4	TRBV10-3	CAISDGTGGAKLFF	TGTGCCATCAGTGACGGGACAGGGGGCGCGAAACTGTTTTTT
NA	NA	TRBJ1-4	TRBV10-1	CASSDRANEKLFF	TGCGCCAGCAGTGACAGGGCTAATGAAAAACTGTTTTTT
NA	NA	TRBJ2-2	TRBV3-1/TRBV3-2	CASSQDYLTGELFF	TGTGCCAGCAGCCAAGACTACCTCACCGGGGAGCTGTTTTTT
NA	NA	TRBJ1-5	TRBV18	CASNQGSSNQPQHF	TGTGCCAGCAATCAGGGGAGTAGCAATCAGCCCCAGCATTTT
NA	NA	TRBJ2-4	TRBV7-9	CASSFGGGKNIQYF	TGTGCCAGCAGCTTCGGGGGTGGGAAAAACATTCAGTACTTC
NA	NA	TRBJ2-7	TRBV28	CVVHSSYEQYF	TGTGTCGTTCACAGCTCCTACGAGCAGTACTTC
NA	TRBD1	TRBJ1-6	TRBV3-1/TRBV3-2	CASSQQTGFNSPLHF	TGTGCCAGCAGCCAACAGACAGGGTTCAATTCACCCCTCCACTTT
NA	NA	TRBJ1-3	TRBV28	CASKDRGNTIYF	TGTGCCAGCAAAGACAGAGGAAACACCATATATTTT
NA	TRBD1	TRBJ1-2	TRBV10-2	CASRPLAGQTNYGYTF	TGCGCCAGCAGACCTTTAGCGGGACAGACTAACTATGGCTACACCTTC
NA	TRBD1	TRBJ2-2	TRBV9	CASSADLGTGVALNTGELFF	TGTGCCAGCAGCGCGGACCTCGGGACAGGGGTCGCCTTGAACACCGGGGAGCTGTTTTTT
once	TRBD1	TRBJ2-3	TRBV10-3	CAISESFLPRTGEMTDTQYF	TGTGCCATCAGTGAGTCTTTTCTCCCTAGGACAGGGGAAATGACAGATACGCAGTATTTT
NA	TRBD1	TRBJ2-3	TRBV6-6	CASSYQGVKTDTQYF	TGTGCCAGCAGTTACCAGGGGGTTAAGACAGATACGCAGTATTTT
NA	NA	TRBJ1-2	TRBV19	CASRTHPGSEGYTF	TGTGCCAGTAGGACCCACCCAGGGTCGGAGGGCTACACCTTC
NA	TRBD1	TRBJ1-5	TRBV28	CASREQGYQPQHF	TGTGCCAGCAGAGAACAGGGGTATCAGCCCCAGCATTTT
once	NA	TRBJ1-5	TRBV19	CASSRQVNQPQHF	TGTGCCAGTAGTAGACAGGTTAACCAGCCCCAGCATTTT
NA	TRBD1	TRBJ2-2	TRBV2	CASTGTVNTGELFF	TGTGCCAGCACAGGGACAGTGAACACCGGGGAGCTGTTTTTT
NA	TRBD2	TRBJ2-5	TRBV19	CASSGRTSGGLIKETQYF	TGTGCCAGTAGTGGGCGGACTAGCGGGGGGCTTATCAAAGAGACCCAGTACTTC
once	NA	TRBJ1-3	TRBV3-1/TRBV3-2	CASSQEPPPRGRIRRGNTIYF	TGTGCCAGCAGCCAAGAACCCCCCCCAAGGGGCAGGATCCGACGTGGAAACACCATATATTTT
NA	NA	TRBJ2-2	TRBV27	CASSRNTGELFF	TGTGCCAGCAGTCGGAACACCGGGGAGCTGTTTTTT
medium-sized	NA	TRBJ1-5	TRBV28	CASSHDRYNQAQHF	TGTGCCAGCAGTCATGACAGATACAATCAGGCCCAGCATTTT
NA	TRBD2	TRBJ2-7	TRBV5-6	CASSLEGLAGGAYEQYF	TGTGCCAGCAGCTTGGAAGGACTAGCGGGAGGGGCCTACGAGCAGTACTTC
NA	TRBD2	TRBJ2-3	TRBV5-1	CASSVGGGENTQYF	TGCGCCAGCAGCGTAGGCGGGGGGGAAAATACGCAGTATTTT
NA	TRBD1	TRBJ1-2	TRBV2	CASSEGQGVMGYGYTF	TGTGCCAGCAGTGAGGGACAGGGGGTGATGGGCTATGGCTACACCTTC
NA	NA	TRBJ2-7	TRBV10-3	CAISDRQGLYEQYF	TGTGCCATCAGTGATAGGCAGGGTCTTTACGAGCAGTACTTC
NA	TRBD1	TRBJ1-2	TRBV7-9	CASSPTGNGYTF	TGTGCCAGCAGCCCGACAGGGAATGGCTACACCTTC
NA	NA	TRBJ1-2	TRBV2	CASSDPGTPGDF	TGTGCCAGCAGTGACCCGGGGACACCCGGGGACTTC
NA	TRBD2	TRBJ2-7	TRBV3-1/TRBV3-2	CASSQPIGGGPSYEQYF	TGTGCCAGCAGCCAACCGATTGGGGGAGGGCCCAGCTACGAGCAGTACTTC
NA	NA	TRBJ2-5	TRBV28	CASISWAGETQYF	TGTGCCAGCATTTCCTGGGCGGGAGAGACCCAGTACTTC
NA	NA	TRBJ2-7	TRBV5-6	CASSLGSSYEQYF	TGTGCCAGCAGCTTGGGCAGCTCCTACGAGCAGTACTTC
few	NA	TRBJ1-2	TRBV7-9	CASSRNSDSLNYGYTF	TGTGCCAGCAGCCGGAATTCGGACAGCTTAAACTATGGCTACACCTTC
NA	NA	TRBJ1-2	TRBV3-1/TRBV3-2	CASSQVEERGRGYTF	TGTGCCAGCAGCCAAGTGGAGGAGAGAGGTAGAGGCTACACCTTC
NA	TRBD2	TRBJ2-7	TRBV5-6	CASSLAGPRSSYEQYF	TGTGCCAGCAGCTTAGCGGGACCCAGGAGCTCCTACGAGCAGTACTTC
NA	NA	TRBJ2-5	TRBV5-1	CASSLAPSGGGIGETQYF	TGCGCCAGCAGCTTGGCGCCTAGCGGAGGGGGAATAGGAGAGACCCAGTACTTC
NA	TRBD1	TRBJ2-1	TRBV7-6	CASSLDPITSGGEQFF	TGTGCCAGCAGCTTAGATCCTATCACATCAGGGGGTGAGCAGTTCTTC
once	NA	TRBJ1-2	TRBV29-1	CSVGEGVGYGYTF	TGCAGCGTGGGAGAGGGGGTCGGCTATGGCTACACCTTC
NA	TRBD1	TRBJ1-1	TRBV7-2	CASSGRQGVGEAFF	TGTGCCAGCAGCGGACGACAGGGCGTTGGTGAAGCTTTCTTT